The rows below give T cell receptor beta chains drawn from one sample of a study of CD8+ T cells in alopecia areata. Produced via immunoSEQ multiplex PCR; TCRdb's table is partial and in-frame only. The table includes 65,000 to 90,000 clones, approximately 50% detected once. Input material: NKG2D-high CD8+ T cells sorted from blood. These receptors all come from a human donor with alopecia areata. CDR3s include the opening cysteine and the closing phenylalanine or tryptophan. The D gene is left open where the match is weak. Clone size is stated in some rows and not others, as once, few, many or a class when expanded.

j_call clone_size d_call v_call cdr3_aa cdr3_nt
TRBJ2-3 - - TRBV19 CASASWSGDTDTQYF TGTGCCAGCGCCTCCTGGTCAGGGGACACAGATACGCAGTATTTT
TRBJ2-4 few - TRBV6-5 CASKKTRDIQYF TGTGCCAGCAAAAAAACGAGGGATATTCAGTACTTC
TRBJ2-3 few TRBD2 TRBV7-9 CASSLAAGGPDTQYF TGTGCCAGCAGCTTGGCGGCGGGGGGGCCAGATACGCAGTATTTT
TRBJ1-5 few - TRBV28 CASSFLGASQPQHF TGTGCCAGCAGTTTCTTAGGGGCCTCCCAGCCCCAGCATTTT
TRBJ2-1 - - TRBV18 CASSDRVDEQFF TGTGCCAGCTCCGATCGGGTTGATGAGCAGTTCTTC
TRBJ2-7 few - TRBV29-1 CSVDEGQGQYF TGCAGCGTTGATGAGGGGCAGGGGCAGTACTTC
TRBJ1-1 - TRBD1 TRBV29-1 CSLSGGTEAFF TGCAGCTTATCAGGGGGCACTGAAGCTTTCTTT
TRBJ1-1 few TRBD1 TRBV29-1 CSGDPGTANTEAFF TGCAGCGGAGACCCCGGGACAGCTAACACTGAAGCTTTCTTT
TRBJ2-7 - - TRBV30 CAWSGAGSSYEQYF TGTGCCTGGAGTGGGGCAGGTAGCTCCTACGAGCAGTACTTC
TRBJ2-2 few - TRBV2 CAILQGGRNTGELFF TGTGCCATCCTCCAGGGGGGCCGAAACACCGGGGAGCTGTTTTTT
TRBJ2-1 few - TRBV28 CASSSPEKRANPFTYNEQFF TGTGCCAGCAGTTCTCCAGAAAAGCGGGCGAACCCCTTCACCTACAATGAGCAGTTCTTC
TRBJ2-1 few TRBD2 TRBV27 CASSLVLAGRGADEQFF TGTGCCAGCAGTTTAGTCCTAGCGGGAAGGGGGGCCGATGAGCAGTTCTTC
TRBJ2-1 - - TRBV27 CASSNRAGEQFF TGTGCCAGTTCTAACAGGGCGGGTGAGCAGTTCTTC
TRBJ2-1 many TRBD2 TRBV28 CASSWGASGRRNEQFF TGTGCCAGCAGTTGGGGCGCTAGCGGGAGGCGGAATGAGCAGTTCTTC